Listed here is a single T cell receptor (beta chain). The data were produced by immunoSEQ multiplex PCR, yet TCRdb's version contains in-frame clones alone and is incomplete. Of 55,000 to 65,000 clones listed, 70% to 90% were seen once; the top ten hold approximately 4.7%. CDR1 and CDR2 (germline): SGDLS, YYNGEE. The CDR3 length is 14 residues. V dropped 3 bases and J dropped 5 bases, with 13 bases sitting between them. The data were obtained in a study of technical replicates of blood from four donors. The rearrangement links TRBV9 to TRBJ2-3, with D perhaps TRBD1 (6 bases). Source material: PBMCs. The source is a human donor in good health. Some clones in this sample may be carry-over from other donors' samples. CDR3 sequence reads: CASSATTGKDTQYF. The DNA for the CDR3 is TGTGCCAGCAGCGCCACCACAGGGAAAGATACGCAGTATTTT.